The table lists the clone carrying this T cell receptor (beta chain) with many counts. The antigen remains unidentified. The germline V gene has CDR1 SGHRS and CDR2 YFSETQ. The V gene end was trimmed by 4 bases and the J gene end by 6 bases; junction bases not matched to a gene: 10. The CDR3 totals 17 residues. The record originates from a study of T cells in Graves' hyperthyroidism and ophthalmopathy. Study-wide findings and caveats: The authors' 13 V-J model separated ophthalmopathy from stable hyperthyroidism.

The investigators amplified TCR beta CDR3 regions from RNA transcripts. The HTBI primer set was used in a first-round RT-PCR of the TCR CDR3. TCRdb analysed the multiplex PCR reads with MiXCR anew, one entry per CDR3 protein. The table includes fewer than 750,000 distinct CDR3 sequences, more than 14% detected once. Sequences were obtained from blood. The chain is built from TRBV5-1 and TRBJ2-1; 13 bases match TRBD2. The origin of this receptor is a woman aged 45-59 years with Graves' ophthalmopathy. The CDR3 nucleotides are TGCGCCAGCAGCCACGGGACTAGCGGGAATTCTCGCAATGAGCAGTTCTTC. Amino acids: CASSHGTSGNSRNEQFF.